This T cell receptor beta chain stems from a study of shared clonotypes between healthy human individuals. Overall study context: The people who gave samples were a couple of women and a few men aged 18 to 49. Study-level points and caveats: Some naive CD4 clonotypes, roughly 4.5%, turned up in common across a handful of donors.

Naive CD8 isolation took CD45RO-negative cells positively selected for CCR7 and excluded terminally differentiated effector memory CD45RA+ cells. Adult donors, all healthy and HIV-negative, had no recent acute infections or vaccinations. Germline loops: CDR1 MNHNS, CDR2 SASEGT. The CDR3 contains 13 residues. Some clones are missing from TCRdb's copy, which holds only in-frame ones; the method was immunoSEQ multiplex PCR. This repertoire shows about 2 million clones, about 95% found once; its top ten account for 0.9% to 1.4%. Of note for this clone: Its target is unknown.

The V call is TRBV6-1, the J call TRBJ2-4; D remains ambiguous. The TCR comes from a man aged 18 to 35 in good health. Sequences were obtained from naive CD8+ T cells sorted from blood. The CDR3 protein is CGTVGVYKNIQYF. The CDR3 DNA reads as TGTGGAACCGTTGGGGTTTACAAAAACATTCAGTACTTC.